These 30 T cell receptor beta chains share one sample of origin, sequenced in a study of CD8+ T cells in alopecia areata. TCR sequencing used cDNA made by reverse transcription of extracted RNA. Sequenced by immunoSEQ multiplex PCR; TCRdb stores in-frame clones only, minus some. The sample is made up of some 2,600 clones, none counted only once. Sequenced sample: lesional skin. All receptors derive from a C3H/HeJ mouse with alopecia areata. This strain's MHC haplotype is H2-k.

This clone was counted many times. Germline and genes here are mouse. The CDR3 goes on 4 residues after the read ends, and that part is filled in from the germline J gene. The V call is TRBV13-3, the J call TRBJ2-2; 9 nucleotides line up with TRBD2. Trimming took 5 bases from V and 0 from J; bases not matched to a gene: 2. This CDR3 has 15 residues. CDR1 NNHDY and CDR2 SYVADS come from the germline V gene. Incomplete CDR3 DNA: TGTGCCAGCAGAGACTGGGGGCCAAACACCGGG. Translated: CASRDWGPNTG. The full-length CDR3 reads as CASRDWGPNTGQLYF.

This clone came up a few times. Gene names and germline refer to mouse. Read sequence stops 4 residues before the CDR3 end, and the germline J gene provides the missing end. The rearrangement uses TRBV4 and TRBJ2-7; 7 bases align to TRBD1. J lost 2 bases, V lost 4 bases, and 2 bases had no gene match. The CDR3 totals 13 residues. CDR1 is LGHDT, CDR2 YNNKQL, per germline (reference sequence). The sequenced CDR3 bases are TGTGCCAGCAGCTGGGGACAGACCTAT. It translates to CASSWGQTY. The CDR3 reads in full as CASSWGQTYEQYF.

Points on this clone: Any gene name here is a mouse gene name. Read coverage stops 4 residues before the CDR3 terminus; the germline J gene supplies the remainder. Distinct nucleotide sequences in the sample also encode this CDR3. V gene TRBV13-1 combines with J gene TRBJ2-2, with TRBD2 identical over 13 bases. CDR3 length equals 17 residues. CDR1 and CDR2 (germline): NSHNY, SYGAGN. Trimming removed 2 bases from V and 0 bases from J; junction bases left unmatched: 1. The CDR3: CASSDGLGGPNTGQLYF. The part of the CDR3 DNA that was read is TGTGCCAGCAGTGACGGACTGGGGGGGCCAAACACCGGG.

Within the sample, this clone is large (0.1 to 1%). Gene names are the mouse ones. Read coverage stops 4 residues before the CDR3 terminus; the germline J gene supplies the remainder. The V and J genes are TRBV31 and TRBJ2-3, with 9 nucleotides matching TRBD2. Germline CDR1 is GKSSPN and CDR2 is SITVG. The trim removed 3 bases at V and 1 base at J, leaving 5 bases unmatched. This CDR3 is 15 amino acids long. The sequenced CDR3 bases are TGTGCCTGGAGCCCCAACTGGGGGGGTGCAGAA. This translates into CAWSPNWGGAE. The whole CDR3 reads CAWSPNWGGAETLYF.

This clone was observed at least ten times. Genes and germline come from the mouse. The read terminates 4 residues before the CDR3 end, so the remaining end is supplied by the germline J gene. The chain has TRBV13-2 and TRBJ2-1; 7 bases line up with TRBD2. CDR3 size: 15 residues. Germline V gives CDR1 NNHNN, CDR2 SYGAGS (reference sequence). V was pared by 0 bases and J by 3 bases, with 3 bases of the junction left unmatched. CDR3 amino acids: CASGDVWGIYAEQFF. The CDR3 DNA, read in part, is TGTGCCAGCGGTGATGTCTGGGGGATCTATGCT.

There are many counts of this clone. The gene symbols are mouse symbols. The read finishes 4 residues shy of the CDR3 end, and the germline J gene is used to complete it. This sequence joins TRBV13-1 and TRBJ1-1; 7 bases agree with TRBD1. Unmatched junction bases numbered 3, after V lost 3 bases and J lost 1 base. This CDR3 region has 14 residues. Germline CDR1 and CDR2: NSHNY and SYGAGN. Incomplete CDR3 DNA: TGTGCCAGCAGTGCGACAGGGTGGAACACA. Translation gives CASSATGWNT. The entire CDR3 protein reads CASSATGWNTEVFF.

This clone has at least ten counts. Mouse gene names apply. The CDR3 end is not reached by the read, which stops 4 residues before it; the germline J gene fills it in. The chain carries TRBV19 and TRBJ2-7; 7 bases are a match to TRBD1. Trimming removed 4 bases from V and 0 bases from J; junction bases left unmatched: 4. Per the germline V gene, CDR1 is FNHDT and CDR2 is SITEND (reference sequence). The CDR3 runs to 14 residues. CDR3 sequence reads: CASSPGQSSYEQYF. The covered CDR3 bases are TGTGCCAGCAGTCCGGGACAGAGCTCCTAT.

Concerning this clone: At residue 12, the TCRdb protein and translated DNA are inconsistent; the protein given comes from the DNA. Gene names are the mouse ones. The sequenced fragment ends 3 residues before the CDR3 boundary, so the rest is inferred from the germline J gene. V usage is TRBV4 and J usage is TRBJ1-3; a weak D match, TRBD1 (6 bases). CDR1 and CDR2 from the germline V gene are LGHDT and YNNKQL (reference sequence). Trimming stripped 3 bases from V and 0 bases from J, with 9 bases between. The CDR3 spans 15 residues. The DNA read from the CDR3 is TGTGCCAGCAGCTACAGGGGAGATTCTGGAAATACG. Residues: CASSYRGDSGNT. The CDR3 reads in full as CASSYRGDSGNTLYF. Based on the CDR3 plus reference TRBV4 and TRBJ1-3, the full variable domain is ETAVFQTPNYHVTQVGNEVSFNCKQTLGHDTMYWYKQDSKKLLKIMFSYNNKQLIVNETVPRRFSPQSSDKAHLNLRIKSVEPEDSAVYLCASSYRGDSGNTLYFGEGSRLIVV.

On this clone itself: The gene symbols are mouse symbols. The DNA ends 4 residues before the CDR3 does, and the rest of the CDR3 is filled in from the germline J gene. The genes are TRBV31 and TRBJ2-1; 7 bases are shared with TRBD2. Germline V CDR1 and CDR2: GKSSPN, SITVG. The CDR3 loop spans 16 amino acids. V shed 0 bases and J 3 bases; nucleotides not matched to a gene: 8. Incomplete CDR3 DNA: TGTGCCTGGAGTCTCCTGTTTGGGGGGTCCTATGCT. Amino acids: CAWSLLFGGSYA. The full CDR3 reads CAWSLLFGGSYAEQFF.

In this sample, this clone turned up many times. Each gene name is a mouse one. Read data end 4 residues before the CDR3 end; the end is taken from the germline J gene. The V and J genes are TRBV5 and TRBJ2-7; 8 bases match TRBD2. The CDR3 consists of 14 residues. Germline lookup yields CDR1 LGHNA and CDR2 YNLKQL (reference sequence). J lost 0 bases, V lost 4 bases, and 2 bases had no gene match. CDR3 sequence reads: CASSRLGSSYEQYF. The CDR3 DNA, read in part, is TGTGCCAGCAGCCGACTGGGGAGCTCCTAT.

This clone was observed at least ten times. Mouse names are used for the genes. The CDR3 goes on 4 residues after the read ends, and that part is filled in from the germline J gene. The chain links TRBV1 to TRBJ2-3; D might be TRBD2 (6 bases). This CDR3 comprises 17 residues. V lost 0 bases to trimming and J lost 3 bases, with 16 bases between them. The germline gives CDR1 NSQYPW, CDR2 LRSPGD (reference sequence). The CDR3 bases that were read are TGCACCTGCAGTGCAGATCTGATACTGGGAGGAGCAGAA. It translates to CTCSADLILGGAE. The full CDR3 reads CTCSADLILGGAETLYF.

This clone is large. The germline and genes are mouse ones. The read ends 4 residues before the CDR3 terminus; that terminus is restored from the germline J gene. The chain is built from TRBV19 and TRBJ2-2, with 8 bases lining up with TRBD1. Trimming at V came to 2 bases and at J to 0 bases, leaving 3 bases not matched to a gene. The CDR3 contains 16 residues. Per the germline V gene, CDR1 is FNHDT and CDR2 is SITEND (reference sequence). The CDR3 bases that were read are TGTGCCAGCAGTATCCTGGACAGGGCAAACACCGGG. Amino acid sequence: CASSILDRANTG. The whole CDR3 protein is CASSILDRANTGQLYF.

This clone was seen many times. The genes and germline here are from mouse. The read is 4 residues too short to cover the CDR3 end, so that end is filled in from the germline J gene. The genes are TRBV13-3 and TRBJ1-2; TRBD1 might be the D (5 bases). Trimming shortened V by 2 bases and J by 1 base, and 9 bases separated the two germline ends. The germline V gene has CDR1 NNHDY and CDR2 SYVADS. The CDR3 spans 14 residues. CDR3 sequence reads: CASSEGQKNSDYTF. CDR3 DNA, as far as it was read: TGTGCCAGCAGTGAAGGACAAAAAAACTCC.

This clone was observed a few times. Gene names are the mouse ones. The CDR3 extends 4 residues past the end of the read, so its final part is completed from the germline J gene. The chain couples TRBV19 to TRBJ2-1, with 11 bases fitting TRBD1. J gave up 2 bases and V 2 bases, and 3 bases lay outside the gene matches. From germline, CDR1 is FNHDT and CDR2 SITEND (reference sequence). There are 16 residues in the CDR3. CDR3 loop: CASSMGDRGDYAEQFF. Partial CDR3 DNA: TGTGCCAGCAGTATGGGGGACAGGGGGGACTATGCT.

This clone was counted ten times or more. Mouse gene names and germline throughout. The CDR3 goes on 4 residues after the read ends, and that part is filled in from the germline J gene. The genes are TRBV29 and TRBJ2-7; TRBD2 aligns across 9 bases. J gave up 1 base and V 0 bases, and 7 bases lay outside the gene matches. The CDR3 extends over 17 amino acids. CDR1 is MSHET and CDR2 is SYDVDS in the germline V gene. CDR3 DNA, as far as it was read: TGTGCTAGCAGTTTATCGACCTGGGGGGGTCCTTCCTAT. Its protein product is CASSLSTWGGPSY. The complete CDR3 protein is CASSLSTWGGPSYEQYF.

This clone occurred many times. Any gene name here is a mouse gene name. The read ends 4 residues before the CDR3 terminus; that terminus is restored from the germline J gene. The chain employs TRBV19 and TRBJ1-2; 7 nucleotides align to TRBD1. In germline, CDR1 is FNHDT, CDR2 SITEND (reference sequence). J lost 0 bases, V lost 4 bases, and 3 bases had no gene match. CDR3 size: 14 residues. The part of the CDR3 DNA that was read is TGTGCCAGCAGTCCGGACAGGACAAACTCC. Translating it yields CASSPDRTNS. The entire CDR3 protein is CASSPDRTNSDYTF.

This clone has a count of ten or more. These gene names are mouse names. The read stops 4 residues short of the end of the CDR3; the missing end is completed from the germline J gene. This chain connects TRBV13-2 to TRBJ2-2, with 11 positions matching TRBD1. Germline V gene lookup returns CDR1 NNHNN and CDR2 SYGAGS (reference sequence). The CDR3 loop spans 16 amino acids. With 3 bases clipped from V and 4 bases from J, the junction kept 5 bases outside the gene matches. The CDR3 loop is CASGAGTGGPTGQLYF. Partial CDR3 DNA: TGTGCCAGCGGTGCCGGGACAGGGGGTCCCACCGGG.

This clone has at least ten counts. The listed TCRdb protein conflicts with the DNA translation at residue 12, and the protein shown is translated directly from the DNA. Germline and genes here are mouse. The CDR3 extends 3 residues past the end of the read, so its final part is completed from the germline J gene. The chain couples TRBV13-2 to TRBJ1-3; D unresolved. CDR3 size: 15 residues. CDR1 and CDR2 (germline): NNHNN, SYGAGS (reference sequence). The ends were cut back, 2 bases at V and 0 bases at J, with 9 bases in the middle. The sequenced CDR3 bases are TGTGCCAGCGGTGAAAACAGATTTTCTGGAAATACG. Translation: CASGENRFSGNT. The whole CDR3 is CASGENRFSGNTLYF.

This clone appeared many times. The genes and germline here are from mouse. The read terminates 4 residues before the CDR3 end, so the remaining end is supplied by the germline J gene. V and J are TRBV19 and TRBJ1-2; 7 bases are a match to TRBD1. J gave up 1 base and V 4 bases, and 4 bases lay outside the gene matches. Germline V gene lookup returns CDR1 FNHDT and CDR2 SITEND (reference sequence). The CDR3 is made up of 14 amino acids. CDR3 sequence: CASSRDRINSDYTF. The sequenced part of the CDR3 DNA is TGTGCCAGCAGTCGGGACAGAATAAACTCC. The full variable domain, rest sourced from reference TRBV19 and TRBJ1-2, is GGIITQTPKFLIGQEGQKLTLKCQQNFNHDTMYWYRQDSGKGLRLIYYSITENDLQKGDLSEGYDASREKKSSFSLTVTSAQKNEMAVFLCASSRDRINSDYTFGSGTRLLVI.

This clone was seen repeatedly, ten times or more. Gene names are the mouse ones. The read terminates 4 residues before the CDR3 end, so the remaining end is supplied by the germline J gene. The chain carries TRBV1 and TRBJ2-7; tentative D call: TRBD1 (5 bases). V gave up 9 bases and J gave up 0 bases, with 15 bases separating them. Germline V gives CDR1 NSQYPW, CDR2 LRSPGD (reference sequence). The CDR3 covers 14 residues. The CDR3 bases that were read are TGCACCTGTGGTGCAAGTGACAGCTCCTAT. Translating it yields CTCGASDSSY. The complete CDR3 reads CTCGASDSSYEQYF.

This clone has just a few counts. The germline and genes are mouse ones. The CDR3 extends 4 residues past the end of the read, so its final part is completed from the germline J gene. The chain couples TRBV31 to TRBJ2-5; TRBD2 might be the D (5 bases). The CDR3 extends over 14 amino acids. Germline CDR1 GKSSPN, CDR2 SITVG. With 0 bases removed from V and 2 bases from J, the gap between germline ends came to 9 bases. CDR3 protein: CAWSLVGSQDTQYF. The CDR3 DNA, read in part, is TGTGCCTGGAGTCTAGTGGGGAGCCAAGAC.

This clone showed up many times. Germline and genes here are mouse. CDR3 DNA (partial): TGTGCCTGGAGTGCCCCGCGGGGGGTCTCCTAT. Translated, it gives CAWSAPRGVSY. The whole CDR3 sequence is CAWSAPRGVSYEQYF. This chain joins TRBV31 and TRBJ2-7, with D maybe TRBD2 (6 bases). Read coverage stops 4 residues before the CDR3 terminus; the germline J gene supplies the remainder. Germline CDR1 GKSSPN, CDR2 SITVG. V dropped 2 bases and J dropped 0 bases, with 14 bases sitting between them. CDR3 length equals 15 residues.

This clone was detected ten times or more. A far larger clone is a single base away, which makes a read error likely. Gene names are mouse gene names. From the germline J gene comes the end of the CDR3, since the read stops 4 residues before it. This sample also contains other DNA sequences that code for the same CDR3. This rearrangement joins TRBV19 to TRBJ2-1; the D gene is possibly TRBD1 (6 bases). With 4 bases removed from V and 2 bases from J, the gap between germline ends came to 13 bases. The CDR3 totals 15 residues. Germline CDR1 is FNHDT and CDR2 is SITEND (reference sequence). CDR3 sequence reads: CASSHLRGDYAEQFF. The CDR3 bases that were read are TGTGCCAGCAGTCATCTCAGGGGCGACTATGCT.

A word on this clone: Gene names and germline match the mouse. CDR3 DNA, as far as it was read: TGTGCCAGCAGCCAACCCAGGGGGCAGGGCCAAGAC. This translates into CASSQPRGQGQD. The whole CDR3 region reads CASSQPRGQGQDTQYF. V usage is TRBV3 and J usage is TRBJ2-5; TRBD1 matches at 8 bases. The CDR3 is cut off 4 residues early in the read; its end comes from the germline J gene. CDR1 and CDR2 (germline): SNHLY, FYNGKV (reference sequence). This CDR3 is built from 16 residues. V shed 5 bases, J shed 2 bases, and the junction held 9 bases outside the gene matches.

Concerning this clone itself: Germline and genes here are mouse. Coverage ceases 4 residues before the CDR3 finishes, and the germline J gene fills in the end. This sequence joins TRBV14 and TRBJ1-2; a weak D match, TRBD1 (6 bases). CDR1 and CDR2 (germline): SGHDT, FRDEAV. CDR3 length: 13 amino acids. The V and J ends lost 4 bases and 1 base respectively, with 8 bases between them. The covered CDR3 bases are TGTGCCAGCAGTGCGGGACAAAACTCC. Amino acids: CASSAGQNS. The full CDR3 reads CASSAGQNSDYTF. Variable domain in full (rest from reference TRBV14 and TRBJ1-2): EAGVTQSPRYAVLQEGQAVSFWCDPISGHDTLYWYQQPRDQGPQLLVYFRDEAVIDNSQLPSDRFSAVRPKGTNSTLKIQSAKQGDTATYLCASSAGQNSDYTFGSGTRLLVI.

In the case of this clone: The gene symbols are mouse symbols. The read ends 4 residues before the CDR3 terminus; that terminus is restored from the germline J gene. This sequence joins TRBV2 and TRBJ2-1, with a possible D match to TRBD1 (5 bases). The V end was cut by 0 bases, the J end by 3 bases, with 9 bases between. Germline V gene sequence: CDR1 LGHNA, CDR2 YSYQKL. CDR3 size: 15 residues. The CDR3 reads CASSQDPDTYAEQFF. The DNA read from the CDR3 is TGTGCCAGCAGCCAAGATCCGGACACCTATGCT.

This clone was counted ten times or more. Mouse gene names apply. The read halts 4 residues ahead of the CDR3 end, with the missing end drawn from the germline J gene. V is TRBV31 and J is TRBJ2-1; 9 bases map to TRBD1. The CDR3 length is 14 residues. Germline V gene lookup returns CDR1 GKSSPN and CDR2 SITVG. After removal of 0 bases from V and 4 bases from J, the junction contained 1 base not matched to a gene. CDR3 bases read: TGTGCCTGGAGTCTAGGGACAGGGTATGCT. It translates to CAWSLGTGYA. The CDR3 reads in full as CAWSLGTGYAEQFF.

This clone was seen many times. Genes and germline come from the mouse. Incomplete CDR3 DNA: TGTGCCAGCAGTAGAGACAGGCCCTCCTAT. Protein sequence: CASSRDRPSY. The complete CDR3 reads CASSRDRPSYEQYF. This chain links TRBV19 with TRBJ2-7; possibly TRBD1 for D (6 bases). The read finishes 4 residues shy of the CDR3 end, and the germline J gene is used to complete it. Germline V gene data show CDR1 as FNHDT and CDR2 as SITEND (reference sequence). The CDR3 covers 14 residues. Between the trimmed V and J ends, which lost 3 bases and 0 bases, there was a span of 10 bases.

This clone was seen ten or more times. The gene symbols are mouse symbols. The read terminates 4 residues before the CDR3 end, so the remaining end is supplied by the germline J gene. V is TRBV5 and J is TRBJ1-2; 12 nucleotides align to TRBD1. The CDR3 extends over 15 amino acids. Germline V gene lookup returns CDR1 LGHNA and CDR2 YNLKQL (reference sequence). The J segment lost 4 bases and the V segment lost 4 bases, leaving 4 bases of the junction unmatched. The sequenced part of the CDR3 DNA is TGTGCCAGCAGCCGAGGGACAGGGGGCATCTCC. It yields the protein CASSRGTGGIS. The full-length CDR3 reads as CASSRGTGGISDYTF.

Ten or more counts support this clone. TCRdb and the translated DNA give different amino acids at residue 12; the protein presented here is the one translated from the DNA. A far larger clone lies a single base away; this is likely a read error. Genes and germline come from the mouse. Read sequence stops 3 residues before the CDR3 end, and the germline J gene provides the missing end. The genes are TRBV5 and TRBJ1-3, with 7 bases matching TRBD1. The germline gives CDR1 LGHNA, CDR2 YNLKQL (reference sequence). This CDR3 comprises 15 residues. The CDR3 DNA, read in part, is TGTCCCAGCAGCCAATACAGGGGTTCGGGAAATACG. Translation: CPSSQYRGSGNT. The entire CDR3 sequence reads CPSSQYRGSGNTLYF.